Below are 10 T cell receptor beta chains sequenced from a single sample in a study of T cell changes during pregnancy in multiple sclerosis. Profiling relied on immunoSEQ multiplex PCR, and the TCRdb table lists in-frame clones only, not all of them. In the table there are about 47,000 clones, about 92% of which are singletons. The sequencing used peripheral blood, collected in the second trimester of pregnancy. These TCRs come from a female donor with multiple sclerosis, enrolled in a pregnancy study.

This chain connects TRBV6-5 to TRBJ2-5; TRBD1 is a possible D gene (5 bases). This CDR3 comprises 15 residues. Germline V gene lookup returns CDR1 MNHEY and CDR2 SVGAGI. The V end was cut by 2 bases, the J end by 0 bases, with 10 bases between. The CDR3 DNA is TGTGCCAGCAGTTACGGCACAGGCTACCAAGAGACCCAGTACTTC. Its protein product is CASSYGTGYQETQYF.

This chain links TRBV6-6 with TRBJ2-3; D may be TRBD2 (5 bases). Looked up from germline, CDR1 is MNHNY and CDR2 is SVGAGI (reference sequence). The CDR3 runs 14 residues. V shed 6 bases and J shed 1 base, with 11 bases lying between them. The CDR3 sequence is CASSFDYRTDTQYF. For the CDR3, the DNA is TGTGCCAGCAGCTTCGACTACCGCACAGATACGCAGTATTTT.

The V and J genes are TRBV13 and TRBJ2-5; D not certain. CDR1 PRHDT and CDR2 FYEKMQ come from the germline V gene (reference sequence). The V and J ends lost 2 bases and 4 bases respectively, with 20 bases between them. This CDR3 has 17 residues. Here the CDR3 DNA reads TGTGCCAGCAGCTTATTCGGGTTCAGAGAATTCGGAGAGACCCAGTACTTC. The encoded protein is CASSLFGFREFGETQYF.

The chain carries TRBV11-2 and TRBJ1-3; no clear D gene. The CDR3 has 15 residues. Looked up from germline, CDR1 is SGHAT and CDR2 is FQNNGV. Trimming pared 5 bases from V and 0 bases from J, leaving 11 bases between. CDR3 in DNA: TGTGCCAGCAGCCGATCGGTCCTCTCTGGAAACACCATATATTTT. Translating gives CASSRSVLSGNTIYF.

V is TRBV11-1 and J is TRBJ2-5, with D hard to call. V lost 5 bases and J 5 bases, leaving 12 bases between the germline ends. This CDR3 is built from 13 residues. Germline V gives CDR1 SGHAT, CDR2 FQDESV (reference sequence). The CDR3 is CASSLGSRETQYF. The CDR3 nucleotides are TGTGCCAGCAGCCTAGGTAGCCGGGAGACCCAGTACTTC.

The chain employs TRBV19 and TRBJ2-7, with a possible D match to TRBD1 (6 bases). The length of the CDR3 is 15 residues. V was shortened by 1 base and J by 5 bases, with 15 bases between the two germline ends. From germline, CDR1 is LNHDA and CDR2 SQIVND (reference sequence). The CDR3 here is CASSIAGRGLDEQYF. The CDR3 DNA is TGTGCCAGTAGTATAGCTGGCAGGGGATTGGACGAGCAGTACTTC.

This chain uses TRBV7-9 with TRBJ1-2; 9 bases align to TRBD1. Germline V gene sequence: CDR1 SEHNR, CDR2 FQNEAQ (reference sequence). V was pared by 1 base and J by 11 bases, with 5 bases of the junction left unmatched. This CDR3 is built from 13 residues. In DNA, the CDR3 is TGTGCCAGCAGCTTAGGGGGACAGGGCGTTTACACCTTC. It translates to CASSLGGQGVYTF.

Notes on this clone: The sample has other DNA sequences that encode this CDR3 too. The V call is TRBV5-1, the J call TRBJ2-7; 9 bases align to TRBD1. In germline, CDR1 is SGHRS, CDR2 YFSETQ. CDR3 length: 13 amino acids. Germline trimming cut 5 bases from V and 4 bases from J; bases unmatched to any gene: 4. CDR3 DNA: TGCGCCAGCAGAAGGACAGGGGTATACGAGCAGTACTTC. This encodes CASRRTGVYEQYF.

For the CDR3, the DNA is TGTGCCAGCACCCCGGGACTAGCGGGATTGAATGAGCAGTTCTTC. Translated: CASTPGLAGLNEQFF. The V call is TRBV7-2, the J call TRBJ2-1, with 13 bases that match TRBD2. The length of the CDR3 is 15 residues. The germline CDR1 and CDR2 sequences are SGHTA and FQGNSA. The V and J ends lost 7 bases and 7 bases, in that order; junction bases with no gene match: 7.

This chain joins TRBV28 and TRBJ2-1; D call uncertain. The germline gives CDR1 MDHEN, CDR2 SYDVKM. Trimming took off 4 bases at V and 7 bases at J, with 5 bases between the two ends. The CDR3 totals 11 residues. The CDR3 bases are TGTGCCAGCAGTTGGAGAAATGAGCAGTTCTTC. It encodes CASSWRNEQFF.